The present TCR beta chain was sequenced within a study of cytomegalovirus exposure and HLA in healthy donors. A multiplex PCR was run with 60 Vbeta primers and 13 Jbeta primers. TCRdb's copy holds only in-frame clones and misses some; the assay was immunoSEQ multiplex PCR. The table has about 90,000 clones, approximately 84% seen once. V lost 1 base and J 4 bases, leaving 12 bases between the germline ends. The germline V gene has CDR1 SGHVS and CDR2 FQNEAQ. The length of the CDR3 is 15 residues. This rearrangement joins TRBV7-8 to TRBJ2-3; D remains unclear. The material sequenced was PBMCs. The sequence was collected from a man between 18 and 29 years old in good health and CMV-seronegative. DNA of the CDR3: TGTGCCAGCAGCTTAGTGGTCAGTGTGGCAGATACGCAGTATTTT. This translates into CASSLVVSVADTQYF. The full variable domain, its missing parts supplied by reference TRBV7-8 and TRBJ2-3, is GAGVSQSPRYKVAKRGQDVALRCDPISGHVSLFWYQQALGQGPEFLTYFQNEAQLDKSGLPSDRFFAERPEGSVSTLKIQRTQQEDSAVYLCASSLVVSVADTQYFGPGTRLTVL.